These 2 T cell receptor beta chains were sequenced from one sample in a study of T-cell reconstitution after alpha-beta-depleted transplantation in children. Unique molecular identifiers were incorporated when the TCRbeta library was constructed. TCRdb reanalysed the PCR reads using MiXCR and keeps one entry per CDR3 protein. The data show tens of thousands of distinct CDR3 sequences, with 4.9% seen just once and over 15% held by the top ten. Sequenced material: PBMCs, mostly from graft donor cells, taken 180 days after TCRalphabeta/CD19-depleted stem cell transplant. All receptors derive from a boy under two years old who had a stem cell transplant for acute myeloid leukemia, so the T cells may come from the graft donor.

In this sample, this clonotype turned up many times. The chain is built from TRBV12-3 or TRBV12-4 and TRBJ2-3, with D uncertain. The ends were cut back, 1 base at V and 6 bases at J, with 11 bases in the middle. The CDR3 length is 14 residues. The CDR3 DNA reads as TGTGCCAGCAGTTTAGGTTTCCAGCCTGATACGCAGTATTTT. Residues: CASSLGFQPDTQYF.

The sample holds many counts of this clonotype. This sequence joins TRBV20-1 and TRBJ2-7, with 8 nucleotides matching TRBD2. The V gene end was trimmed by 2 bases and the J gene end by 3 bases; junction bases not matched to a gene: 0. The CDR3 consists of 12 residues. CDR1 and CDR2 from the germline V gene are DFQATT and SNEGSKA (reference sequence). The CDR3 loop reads CSARTSGYEQYF. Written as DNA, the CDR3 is TGCAGTGCTAGAACTAGCGGCTACGAGCAGTACTTC.